The entry below gives a single T cell receptor beta chain sequence along with its context. Its antigen remains unknown. This sample was included in a study of persistence of HIV-infected CD4 T cells. Study findings and constraints: Bulk TCR data could not be restricted to HIV-1-infected CMV-responding cells.

An overlapping HIV-1 Gag peptide pool stimulated these cells at about 0.91 ug/peptide/mL. Responding CD4+ T cells were sorted by upregulation of both CD40 ligand and CD69. Donors had undetectable plasma HIV-1 RNA, under 50 copies/mL, for 4+ years. CD4+ T cell counts exceeded 400 cells/uL; CMV serology was positive. The immunoSEQ assay was version 4, run in survey mode. Profiled with immunoSEQ multiplex PCR; TCRdb holds only in-frame clones, not every one. The data show under 40,000 clones, approximately 70% seen once. The CDR3 runs 15 residues. CDR1 is WSHSY and CDR2 is SAAADI in the germline V gene. V shed 6 bases and J 9 bases; nucleotides not matched to a gene: 9.

This receptor was obtained from an adult man with HIV who was CMV-seropositive. The chain uses TRBV10-2 and TRBJ2-1, with TRBD1 matching over 12 bases. This specimen was CD4+ T cells sorted from PBMCs after roughly 18-hour stimulation, taken from a patient who received antiretroviral therapy. The CDR3 DNA sequence: TGCGCCAGCAGCCCCCGGGACAGGGGGCGCGTTGAGCAGTTCTTC. Protein sequence: CASSPRDRGRVEQFF.